This T cell receptor beta chain was identified during a study of blood T cells in healthy people across ages. Study-wide points: Long-lived donors exceeded aged donors in naive CD4+ cells and diversity. With age, beta diversity per million T cells declined roughly linearly, significantly by about 40.

Trimming at V came to 5 bases and at J to 0 bases, leaving 13 bases not matched to a gene. The germline V gene encodes CDR1 SGHNT and CDR2 YENEEA. The CDR3 spans 19 residues. For this clonotype: Antigen unknown.

Isolating PBMCs gave at least 7 million of these cells per sample. Total RNA extracted from each sample amounted to at least 5 micrograms. Then a second PCR, running about 6 to 12 cycles, was carried out with a sample-barcoded 5' primer and a J-beta primer mix. Via MiXCR, TCRdb re-called the 5' RACE reads, giving one row per CDR3 protein. This table holds 650,000 to 1,000,000 distinct CDR3 sequences, around 36% found once. The chain uses TRBV11-3 and TRBJ2-3; 11 bases line up with TRBD2. The sample was blood. The origin of this receptor is a man between 18 and 35 years old in good health. CDR3 residues: CASSPRRASGGNSTDTQYF. CDR3 sequence (DNA): TGTGCCAGCAGCCCACGGCGGGCTAGCGGGGGGAACAGCACAGATACGCAGTATTTT.